The TCR beta chain described here comes from a study of T cells in Graves' hyperthyroidism and ophthalmopathy (dated by TCRdb to about 2019). Broadly, across the study: Peripheral blood samples were taken at the time of initial diagnosis, prior to any treatment. To identify TCR V-J signatures that set the groups apart, the researchers used a discovery cohort of 100 patients, made up of around 40 with Graves' ophthalmopathy and about 60 with stable Graves' hyperthyroidism. Prospective prediction of ophthalmopathy was tested in an independent validation cohort of fewer than 20 hyperthyroidism patients and 17 patients who later progressed to ophthalmopathy. The 75 to 100 discovery patients were randomly split 7:3 into training and test sets. The study also compared thyroid tissue and blood T-cell repertoires from more than five Graves' hyperthyroidism patients. Following sampling, methimazole starting at 30 mg daily was given to hyperthyroidism patients, and high-dose intravenous methylprednisolone was given to ophthalmopathy patients. According to the paper, TCR Vbeta CDR3 sequencing was carried out on 135 peripheral blood samples, which came from over 40 ophthalmopathy, around 74 hyperthyroidism and approximately 17 progressor patients. Overall results and qualifications from the work: Most expanded thyroid clonotypes (frequency above 0.001) were also detected in blood, suggesting blood repertoires may reflect thyroid immune responses. A 13 V-J signature model separated ophthalmopathy from stable hyperthyroidism, with approximately 87% sensitivity and roughly 81% specificity in cross-validation and 80%/75% in testing. Sample size was not statistically predetermined, and blinding of investigators to group allocation was not performed. During validation, the model predicted progression to ophthalmopathy a median of roughly six months ahead of onset, with almost 71% sensitivity and more than 72% specificity.

The TCR beta CDR3 regions were amplified from RNA transcripts. For the first round of RT-PCR on the TCR CDR3, the HTBI primer set was used together with the Qiagen OneStep RT-PCR kit. Libraries were constructed in a second round of multiplex PCR, after which size selection and purification were carried out. Libraries were sequenced paired-end with 100 bp reads on an Illumina HiSeq2000. Per the original workflow: SOAPnuke was used to process the raw data, with reads discarded if the reads contained adapters or uncalled bases, had a mean Phred below 15, or lacked an exact constant-primer or identifier match. High-quality paired reads were merged using COPE v1.2.5, and each unique nucleotide sequence was defined as a clonotype. MiTCR v1.1 was used to align the clonotypes against IMGT TRBV, TRBD and TRBJ reference segments. The analysis included only V-J combinations with a frequency above 0.0001, which together covered roughly 99% of the repertoires. The TCS score was defined as the ratio of F50 (clonal expansion) to E x V (chaos), calculated using BLOSUM62-based TCRdist between CDR3 peptides within each V-J. Welch's t-statistics and random forest reduced some 510 V-J features to 10 to 15, which were used in a naive Bayes classifier (R e1071). TCRdb reprocessing: public reads trimmed at Q25 with fastp, clones called with MiXCR, in-frame beta chains kept. Records with the same CDR3 protein are collapsed into one entry carrying the most frequent genes and DNA. TCRdb's processing, not the authors' own work, is the source of the V and J calls. The sample table holds around 340,000 distinct CDR3 sequences, of which about 20% were seen once. 49% of the sample is taken by the ten largest.

Spanning cysteine to phenylalanine, the CDR3 consists of 15 amino acids. Only the CDR3 portion is preserved as DNA: 45 bases, with reading frame beginning at the first base. CDR1 and CDR2 were assigned from the germline V gene (reference sequence) as LGHDT and YNNKEL. The junction shows trimming of 1 base on V and 11 bases on J, and the gene matches do not reach 10 bases of it. Stable Graves' hyperthyroidism was defined as no progression to ophthalmopathy during 18 months of follow-up. Hyperthyroidism patients were aged 18 to 65 years and newly diagnosed, with disease duration of less than 2 months. The study excluded patients with uncontrolled infections, other autoimmune diseases, pregnancy or lactation. Diagnoses were established on the basis of clinical symptoms, serum thyroxine and TRAb, thyroid ultrasound, and orbital computed tomography. PBMCs were separated from roughly 9.6 ml of fresh peripheral blood using Ficoll-Paque density gradient centrifugation. Total RNA was extracted with Trizol reagent, and quality was checked on an Agilent 2100 Bioanalyzer.

At least ten counts were recorded for this clonotype. Its antigen is still unknown. Qualities for individual bases were not recorded, and no much larger clone is one base off. The V and J segments used are TRBV3-1 and TRBJ2-1, and TRBD2 matches 8 of the central bases. This clonotype was obtained from a woman aged 45 to 65 with Graves' hyperthyroidism. The sequencing sample was made of blood. The CDR3 sequence is CASSQGAGGFSQQFF. The bases are TGTGCCAGCAGCCAAGGCGCGGGGGGCTTCTCCCAGCAGTTCTTC.